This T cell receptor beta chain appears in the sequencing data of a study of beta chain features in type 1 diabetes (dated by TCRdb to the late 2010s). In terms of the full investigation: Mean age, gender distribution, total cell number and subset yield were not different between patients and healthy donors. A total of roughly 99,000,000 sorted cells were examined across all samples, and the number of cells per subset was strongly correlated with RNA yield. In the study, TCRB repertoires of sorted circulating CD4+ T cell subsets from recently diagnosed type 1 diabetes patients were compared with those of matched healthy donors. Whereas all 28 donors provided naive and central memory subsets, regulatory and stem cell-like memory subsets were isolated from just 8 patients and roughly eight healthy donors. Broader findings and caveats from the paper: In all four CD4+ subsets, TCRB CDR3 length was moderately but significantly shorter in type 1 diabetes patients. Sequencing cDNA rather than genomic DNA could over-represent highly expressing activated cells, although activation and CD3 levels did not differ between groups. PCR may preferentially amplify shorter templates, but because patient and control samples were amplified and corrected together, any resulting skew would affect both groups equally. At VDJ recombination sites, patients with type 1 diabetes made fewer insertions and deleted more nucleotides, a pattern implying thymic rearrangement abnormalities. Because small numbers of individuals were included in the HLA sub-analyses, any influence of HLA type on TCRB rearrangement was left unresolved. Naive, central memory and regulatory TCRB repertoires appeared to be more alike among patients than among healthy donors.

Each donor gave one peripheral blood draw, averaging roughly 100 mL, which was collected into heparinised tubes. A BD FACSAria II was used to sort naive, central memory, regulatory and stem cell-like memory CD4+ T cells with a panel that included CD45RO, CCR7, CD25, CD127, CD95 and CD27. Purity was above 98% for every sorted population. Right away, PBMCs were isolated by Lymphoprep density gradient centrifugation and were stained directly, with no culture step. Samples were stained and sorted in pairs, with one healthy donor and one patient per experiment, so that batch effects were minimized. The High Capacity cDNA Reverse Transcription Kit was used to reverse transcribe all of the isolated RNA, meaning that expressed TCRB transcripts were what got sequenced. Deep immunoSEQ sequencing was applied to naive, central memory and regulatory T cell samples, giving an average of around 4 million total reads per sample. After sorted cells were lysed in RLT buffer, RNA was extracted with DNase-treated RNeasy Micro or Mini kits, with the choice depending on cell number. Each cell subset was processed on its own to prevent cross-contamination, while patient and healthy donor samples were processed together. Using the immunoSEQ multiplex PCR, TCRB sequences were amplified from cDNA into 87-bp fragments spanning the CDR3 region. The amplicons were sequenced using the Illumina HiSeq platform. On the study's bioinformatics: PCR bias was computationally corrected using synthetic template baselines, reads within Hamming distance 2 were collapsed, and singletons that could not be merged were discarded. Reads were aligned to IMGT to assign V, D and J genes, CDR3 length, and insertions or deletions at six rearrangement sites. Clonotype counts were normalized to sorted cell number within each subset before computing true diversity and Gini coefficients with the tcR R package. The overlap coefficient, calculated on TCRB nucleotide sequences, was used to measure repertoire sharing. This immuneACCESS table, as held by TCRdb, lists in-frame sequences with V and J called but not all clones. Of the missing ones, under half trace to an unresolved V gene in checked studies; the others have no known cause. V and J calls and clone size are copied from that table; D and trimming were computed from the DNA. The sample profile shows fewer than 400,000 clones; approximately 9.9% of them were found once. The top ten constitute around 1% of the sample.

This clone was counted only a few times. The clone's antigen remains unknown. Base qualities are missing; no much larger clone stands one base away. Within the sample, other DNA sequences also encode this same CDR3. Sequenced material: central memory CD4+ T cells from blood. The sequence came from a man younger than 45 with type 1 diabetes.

The DNA sequence is given as TGTGCCAGCAGCTTAGGGGGTAGCGCCTACGAGCAGTACTTC. Its translation reads: CASSLGGSAYEQYF. The rearranged chain carries TRBV7-2 and TRBJ2-7, and TRBD2 may be the D gene, going by 5 matching bases. As encoded in the germline V gene, CDR1 is SGHTA while CDR2 is FQGNSA. V loses 1 base, J loses 2 bases, and the germline ends lie 9 bases apart. The CDR3 numbers 14 residues from cysteine through phenylalanine. This entry keeps only the CDR3 DNA: 42 bases, framed from base 1.